The 27 T cell receptor beta chains listed next were all sequenced from one sample in a study of radiation and T cells in renal cell carcinoma. Measured with immunoSEQ multiplex PCR; TCRdb has only the in-frame clones, and not every one. The data contain 40,000 to 50,000 clones, 80% to 85% of them seen just once; the ten biggest clones take up around 26%. The time point: blood 4 weeks post-SBRT, at nephrectomy. Described treatment: 15 Gy SBRT to primary tumor, nephrectomy 4 weeks later. Sample: blood, taken from a patient whose treatment included radiotherapy and nephrectomy. These receptors were taken from a woman in her 70s with renal cell carcinoma.

V and J are TRBV5-6 and TRBJ2-5, with 8 bases fitting TRBD2. From germline, CDR1 is SGHDT and CDR2 YYEEEE. The CDR3 runs 16 residues. After removal of 0 bases from V and 0 bases from J, the junction contained 4 bases not matched to a gene. This chain's CDR3 is CASSLAGRANQETQYF. As DNA, the CDR3 is TGTGCCAGCAGCTTGGCCGGGAGGGCGAACCAAGAGACCCAGTACTTC.

V is TRBV7-9 and J is TRBJ2-7; no firm D call. V was cut by 2 bases and J by 6 bases, with 8 bases left in between. CDR3 size: 12 residues. From germline, CDR1 is SEHNR and CDR2 FQNEAQ (reference sequence). The DNA for the CDR3 is TGTGCCAGCAGCTTATCGCTTGGCGAGCAGTACTTC. Translating it yields CASSLSLGEQYF.

J is TRBJ2-3 and V is TRBV18, with a possible D match to TRBD1 (5 bases). CDR1 is KGHSH and CDR2 is LQKENI in the germline V gene. This CDR3 region has 15 residues. V gave up 2 bases and J gave up 1 base, with 10 bases separating them. CDR3 amino acids: CASSPGGARTDTQYF. CDR3 nucleotides: TGTGCCAGCTCACCAGGTGGGGCGCGCACAGATACGCAGTATTTT.

The chain carries TRBV5-1 and TRBJ2-5; 15 bases map to TRBD2. The J segment lost 5 bases and the V segment lost 4 bases, leaving 3 bases of the junction unmatched. CDR1 SGHRS and CDR2 YFSETQ come from the germline V gene. This CDR3 spans 15 amino acids. CDR3 protein: CASSRGTSGGETQYF. The DNA of the CDR3 is TGCGCCAGCAGCCGCGGGACTAGCGGGGGGGAGACCCAGTACTTC.

The chain links TRBV13 to TRBJ1-3; D not resolved. This CDR3 spans 14 amino acids. Trimming stripped 3 bases from V and 0 bases from J, with 6 bases between. Germline CDR1 is PRHDT and CDR2 is FYEKMQ (reference sequence). The CDR3 is CASSFSFSGNTIYF. In DNA, the CDR3 is TGTGCCAGCAGCTTTTCATTCTCTGGAAACACCATATATTTT.

The chain has TRBV29-1 and TRBJ1-1; D perhaps matches TRBD1 (6 bases). Between the trimmed V and J ends, which lost 0 bases and 6 bases, there was a span of 11 bases. There are 13 residues in the CDR3. Germline V gene sequence: CDR1 SQVTM, CDR2 ANQGSEA. Here the CDR3 reads CSVEDVEGAEAFF. The CDR3 bases are TGCAGCGTTGAAGATGTTGAGGGGGCTGAAGCTTTCTTT.

This clone was seen once. The chain recombines TRBV6-5 with TRBJ2-3; the D gene is possibly TRBD1 (5 bases). CDR3 length equals 15 residues. Between the trimmed V and J ends, which lost 3 bases and 4 bases, there was a span of 14 bases. Germline values: CDR1 MNHEY, CDR2 SVGAGI. CDR3 nucleotides: TGTGCCAGCAGTTATGGGCAGGGTGGGGCAGATACGCAGTATTTT. Protein: CASSYGQGGADTQYF.

The V gene is TRBV4-3, the J gene TRBJ2-1; unclear D gene. From germline, CDR1 is LGHNA and CDR2 YSLEER. Trimming shortened V by 0 bases and J by 4 bases, and 7 bases separated the two germline ends. There are 14 residues in the CDR3. The CDR3 is CASSQDLEYNEQFF. Written as DNA, the CDR3 is TGCGCCAGCAGCCAAGATCTGGAATACAATGAGCAGTTCTTC.

The CDR3 bases are TGTGCCAGCAGTTTCTTGGACAGGTCGAATACGCAGTATTTT. Protein: CASSFLDRSNTQYF. The chain links TRBV27 to TRBJ2-3; 7 bases line up with TRBD1. Unmatched junction bases numbered 7, after V lost 3 bases and J lost 7 bases. Germline loops: CDR1 MNHEY, CDR2 SMNVEV (reference sequence). This CDR3 region has 14 residues.

V usage is TRBV5-1 and J usage is TRBJ2-3; 15 nucleotides agree with TRBD2. CDR1 and CDR2 (germline): SGHRS, YFSETQ. The ends lost 4 bases at V and 0 bases at J; junction bases unmatched: 6. The CDR3 is 18 amino acids. The CDR3 spells CASSGRGLAGGSTDTQYF. The DNA for the CDR3 is TGCGCCAGCAGCGGACGTGGACTAGCGGGGGGGAGCACAGATACGCAGTATTTT. The full variable domain, rest sourced from reference TRBV5-1 and TRBJ2-3, is KAGVTQTPRYLIKTRGQQVTLSCSPISGHRSVSWYQQTPGQGLQFLFEYFSETQRNKGNFPGRFSGRQFSNSRSEMNVSTLELGDSALYLCASSGRGLAGGSTDTQYFGPGTRLTVL.

In its sample, this clone was seen once. The chain recombines TRBV29-1 with TRBJ2-7; 8 bases map to TRBD1. The junction had 9 bases not matched to a gene; V was cut back by 7 bases and J by 4 bases. The germline gives CDR1 SQVTM, CDR2 ANQGSEA. The CDR3 is 13 amino acids. CDR3 in amino acids: CSAAGQGAYEQYF. DNA of the CDR3: TGCAGCGCCGCAGGCCAGGGGGCGTACGAGCAGTACTTC.

The J gene is TRBJ2-1, the V gene TRBV7-9, with 7 bases fitting TRBD2. After removal of 7 bases from V and 4 bases from J, the junction contained 4 bases not matched to a gene. Germline assignment: CDR1 SEHNR and CDR2 FQNEAQ (reference sequence). CDR3 length equals 13 residues. Here the CDR3 DNA reads TGTGCCAGCACGGCGGGAGAGTACAATGAGCAGTTCTTC. It translates to CASTAGEYNEQFF.

The chain is built from TRBV7-7 and TRBJ2-2; the match to TRBD1 covers 8 bases. Germline-derived CDR1 and CDR2 are SSHAT and FNYEAQ (reference sequence). The CDR3 sequence is 14 residues long. The trim removed 5 bases at V and 5 bases at J, leaving 4 bases unmatched. CDR3 residues: CASSAGQGTGELFF. DNA for the CDR3: TGTGCCAGCAGCGCAGGACAGGGAACCGGGGAGCTGTTTTTT.

This clone has only one observation. The V gene is TRBV6-6, the J gene TRBJ2-2, with 9 positions matching TRBD1. Trimming at V came to 0 bases and at J to 5 bases, leaving 4 bases not matched to a gene. There are 16 residues in the CDR3. Germline values: CDR1 MNHNY, CDR2 SVGAGI (reference sequence). CDR3 sequence (DNA): TGTGCCAGCAGTTACTCGACAGGGGGAGAGACCGGGGAGCTGTTTTTT. Its translation is CASSYSTGGETGELFF.

The chain couples TRBV7-2 to TRBJ1-1; possibly TRBD1 for D (5 bases). The CDR3 totals 14 residues. Germline-derived CDR1 and CDR2 are SGHTA and FQGNSA. The V and J ends lost 3 bases and 5 bases respectively, with 13 bases between them. CDR3 amino acids: CASSFQGGTTEAFF. In DNA, the CDR3 is TGTGCCAGCAGCTTTCAGGGTGGTACGACTGAAGCTTTCTTT.

The genes are TRBV7-2 and TRBJ2-3; perhaps D is TRBD1 or TRBD2 (6 bases each). The CDR3 has 15 amino acids. Trimming removed 5 bases from V and 4 bases from J, with 16 bases in between. Germline V gives CDR1 SGHTA, CDR2 FQGNSA. As DNA, the CDR3 is TGTGCCAGCAGCCCTGGAGGGGGAAAGGCAGATACGCAGTATTTT. Its translation: CASSPGGGKADTQYF.

This chain joins TRBV15 and TRBJ1-4; a weak D match, TRBD1 (6 bases). V gave up 0 bases and J gave up 3 bases, with 11 bases separating them. Germline CDR1 reads LNHNV; CDR2 reads YYDKDF (reference sequence). The CDR3 has 16 residues. The CDR3 DNA reads as TGTGCCACCAGCAGAGATGGGGGGGCGTCTAATGAAAAACTGTTTTTT. Translated, it gives CATSRDGGASNEKLFF.

This chain connects TRBV2 to TRBJ1-1; a weak D match, TRBD1 (6 bases). The V gene lost 11 bases and the J gene lost 3 bases, with 10 bases spanning the gap. Germline V gene sequence: CDR1 SNHLY, CDR2 FYNNEI. CDR3 length: 11 residues. CDR3 region: CAEGGDTEAFF. The CDR3 nucleotides are TGTGCCGAGGGGGGGGACACTGAAGCTTTCTTT.

The chain couples TRBV6-6 to TRBJ1-4; 7 positions agree with TRBD1. The ends lost 5 bases at V and 7 bases at J; junction bases unmatched: 10. The CDR3 has 15 amino acids. CDR1 and CDR2 from the germline V gene are MNHNY and SVGAGI (reference sequence). The CDR3: CASSPYRGLGEKLFF. CDR3 DNA: TGTGCCAGCAGTCCTTACAGGGGACTAGGTGAAAAACTGTTTTTT.

The rearrangement joins TRBV27 to TRBJ1-1; tentative D call: TRBD1 (5 bases). V lost 7 bases and J 0 bases, leaving 6 bases between the germline ends. The CDR3 sequence is 12 residues long. From germline, CDR1 is MNHEY and CDR2 SMNVEV (reference sequence). The chain's CDR3 is CASKTVNTEAFF. The CDR3 DNA is TGTGCCAGCAAGACAGTGAACACTGAAGCTTTCTTT.

A few counts support this clone. The V and J genes are TRBV19 and TRBJ1-2, with D possibly being TRBD1 (6 bases). This CDR3 has 15 amino acids. Deletions cut 6 bases from V and 8 bases from J, with 22 bases between. Germline CDR1 is LNHDA and CDR2 is SQIVND (reference sequence). The CDR3: CASSQGRDTVRGYTF. CDR3 bases: TGTGCCAGTAGCCAAGGACGGGACACCGTTAGGGGCTACACCTTC.

The gene calls are TRBV19 and TRBJ2-3, with unresolved D. Trimming left V 2 bases short and J 4 bases short, with 13 bases between. This CDR3 contains 15 residues. CDR1 is LNHDA, CDR2 SQIVND, per germline (reference sequence). This chain's CDR3 is CASSINQAASDTQYF. CDR3 bases: TGTGCCAGTAGTATAAATCAGGCAGCATCAGATACGCAGTATTTT.

This chain uses TRBV5-5 with TRBJ1-6; D is possibly TRBD1 (5 bases). Trimming removed 4 bases from V and 0 bases from J, with 14 bases in between. Looked up from germline, CDR1 is SGHKS and CDR2 is YYEKEE (reference sequence). This CDR3 comprises 17 residues. DNA of the CDR3: TGTGCCAGCAGCCCTGGGGCCTCGGGCTCCTATAATTCACCCCTCCACTTT. Translation gives CASSPGASGSYNSPLHF.

The gene calls are TRBV7-7 and TRBJ2-5; 8 bases agree with TRBD2. CDR3 length: 16 amino acids. Looked up from germline, CDR1 is SSHAT and CDR2 is FNYEAQ (reference sequence). V trimming: 2 bases; J trimming: 5 bases; junction bases outside the gene matches: 10. CDR3 nucleotides: TGTGCCAGCAGCTTAAGGCGGGGGGCCCTCGGGGAGACCCAGTACTTC. Amino acids: CASSLRRGALGETQYF.

The chain recombines TRBV2 with TRBJ2-2; TRBD1 matches 8 bases. The V and J ends lost 6 bases and 6 bases, in that order; junction bases with no gene match: 3. This CDR3 is 13 amino acids long. The V gene's germline CDR1 is SNHLY and CDR2 FYNNEI. CDR3 loop: CASSLTGAGELFF. For the CDR3, the DNA is TGTGCCAGCAGCCTGACAGGGGCCGGGGAGCTGTTTTTT.

The chain employs TRBV2 and TRBJ2-7, with 12 bases that match TRBD2. The CDR3 is 20 residues long. V lost 2 bases to trimming and J lost 2 bases; unmatched junction nucleotides: 16. Germline V CDR1 and CDR2: SNHLY, FYNNEI. The CDR3 DNA follows: TGTGCCAGCAGTGAATCAACTAGCGGGGGGCTTACCGTCGTTACCTACGAGCAGTACTTC. Translating it yields CASSESTSGGLTVVTYEQYF.

Only a few counts were recorded for this clone. The V call is TRBV4-2, the J call TRBJ1-1, with 7 bases aligning to TRBD1. CDR1 is LGHNA, CDR2 YNFKEQ, per germline. This CDR3 has 17 residues. With 0 bases clipped from V and 1 base from J, the junction kept 8 bases outside the gene matches. CDR3 sequence: CASSQDRDRVENTEAFF. The CDR3 region has the DNA TGTGCCAGCAGCCAAGATCGAGACAGGGTGGAGAACACTGAAGCTTTCTTT.